This is a list of T cell receptor beta chains from one sample in a study of T cell repertoires in cytomegalovirus infection. One entry per CDR3 protein results from TCRdb running MiXCR on the reads. The sample holds some 220,000 distinct CDR3 sequences, roughly two fifths seen once. No cognate antigen is known for these TCRs. The sample here was CD8+ T cells from cultured PBMCs, taken from culture after CMV antigen stimulation. The receptor source for this set is a human donor in good health (CMV status not recorded). Some clones in this sample may be carry-over from other donors' samples. CDR3s include the opening cysteine and the closing phenylalanine or tryptophan. A D gene is named only where the DNA matches it firmly. Where a row states a size, it is once, few, many or the class of an expanded clone; other rows omit it.

clone size: -; CDR3 length: 15; J gene: TRBJ1-1; D gene: TRBD1; V gene: TRBV28; CDR3 DNA: TGTGCCAGCAGTATGGGGACAGGGGGCAGGACTGAAGCTTTCTTT; CDR3 protein: CASSMGTGGRTEAFF
clone size: few; CDR3 length: 12; J gene: TRBJ1-1; D gene: -; V gene: TRBV7-8; CDR3 DNA: TGTGCCAGCAGCTCCGCGTGGGATGAAGCTTTCTTT; CDR3 protein: CASSSAWDEAFF
clone size: few; CDR3 length: 15; J gene: TRBJ1-4; D gene: -; V gene: TRBV4-1; CDR3 DNA: TGCGCCAGCAGCCAAGAGGGGGCAACTAATGAAAAACTGTTTTTT; CDR3 protein: CASSQEGATNEKLFF
clone size: -; CDR3 length: 14; J gene: TRBJ2-1; D gene: TRBD1; V gene: TRBV15; CDR3 DNA: TGTGCCACCAGCAGTCCCGGGACAGTAAATGAGCAGTTCTTC; CDR3 protein: CATSSPGTVNEQFF
clone size: -; CDR3 length: 14; J gene: TRBJ2-4; D gene: -; V gene: TRBV11-2; CDR3 DNA: TGTGCCAGCAGCTCTCGACTAGCCAAAAACATTCAGTACTTC; CDR3 protein: CASSSRLAKNIQYF
clone size: -; CDR3 length: 13; J gene: TRBJ2-1; D gene: TRBD1; V gene: TRBV19; CDR3 DNA: TGTGCCAGTAGTATAGCAGGGGGCTATGAGCAGTTCTTC; CDR3 protein: CASSIAGGYEQFF
clone size: few; CDR3 length: 16; J gene: TRBJ2-5; D gene: -; V gene: TRBV27; CDR3 DNA: TGTGCCAGCAGTACAATCCCGGGACCCCTCGGGGAGACCCAGTACTTC; CDR3 protein: CASSTIPGPLGETQYF
clone size: -; CDR3 length: 20; J gene: TRBJ1-2; D gene: -; V gene: TRBV12-3/TRBV12-4; CDR3 DNA: TGTGCCAGCAGTTTAGGGGGGGTACGTGGGGGGCGGGCCCCTCACTATGGCTACACCTTC; CDR3 protein: CASSLGGVRGGRAPHYGYTF
clone size: -; CDR3 length: 14; J gene: TRBJ2-7; D gene: -; V gene: TRBV28; CDR3 DNA: TGTGCCAGCAGTTCCCCGTCTAGGGGCTACGAGCAGTACTTC; CDR3 protein: CASSSPSRGYEQYF
clone size: few; CDR3 length: 16; J gene: TRBJ2-7; D gene: -; V gene: TRBV4-1; CDR3 DNA: TGCGCCAGCAGCCAATATTCTACCACAGGGTTTTACGAGCAGTACTTC; CDR3 protein: CASSQYSTTGFYEQYF
clone size: -; CDR3 length: 16; J gene: TRBJ2-2; D gene: -; V gene: TRBV11-2; CDR3 DNA: TGTGCCAGCAGCCCGATGTCTACGAGGGTCGGCGGGGAGCTGTTTTTT; CDR3 protein: CASSPMSTRVGGELFF
clone size: -; CDR3 length: 13; J gene: TRBJ2-7; D gene: -; V gene: TRBV7-9; CDR3 DNA: TGTGCCAGCAGGTCAGGTAGCTCCTACGAGCAGTACTTC; CDR3 protein: CASRSGSSYEQYF
clone size: few; CDR3 length: 13; J gene: TRBJ2-5; D gene: TRBD2; V gene: TRBV6-5; CDR3 DNA: TGTGCCAGCAGCCCCGGACTAGCGGAGACCCAGTACTTC; CDR3 protein: CASSPGLAETQYF
clone size: -; CDR3 length: 21; J gene: TRBJ2-7; D gene: TRBD2; V gene: TRBV18; CDR3 DNA: TGTGCCAGCTCACCACGGTTACTCGAATTGGGTCGGCTAGCGGAGAATTACGTGACGTACTTC; CDR3 protein: CASSPRLLELGRLAENYVTYF
clone size: few; CDR3 length: 13; J gene: TRBJ2-7; D gene: TRBD1; V gene: TRBV7-2; CDR3 DNA: TGTGCCAGCAAGACAGGGAGCTCCTACGAGCAGTACTTC; CDR3 protein: CASKTGSSYEQYF
clone size: few; CDR3 length: 15; J gene: TRBJ1-2; D gene: -; V gene: TRBV7-9; CDR3 DNA: TGTGCCAGCAGCTTAACGGAAGACATACGCTATGGCTACACCTTC; CDR3 protein: CASSLTEDIRYGYTF
clone size: -; CDR3 length: 14; J gene: TRBJ2-1; D gene: -; V gene: TRBV27; CDR3 DNA: TGTGCCAGCAGCGCCGGTCGAGGGTACAATGAGCAGTTCTTC; CDR3 protein: CASSAGRGYNEQFF
clone size: -; CDR3 length: 17; J gene: TRBJ2-3; D gene: -; V gene: TRBV6-5; CDR3 DNA: TGTGCCAGCAGTTACACGCGGCCGTATTCTAGCACAGATACGCAGTATTTT; CDR3 protein: CASSYTRPYSSTDTQYF
clone size: -; CDR3 length: 13; J gene: TRBJ1-5; D gene: -; V gene: TRBV2; CDR3 DNA: TGTGCCAGCAGAGCGCAGGGGAATCAGCCCCAGCATTTT; CDR3 protein: CASRAQGNQPQHF
clone size: few; CDR3 length: 14; J gene: TRBJ2-7; D gene: TRBD2; V gene: TRBV12-3/TRBV12-4; CDR3 DNA: TGTGCCAGCAGTCCTCTAGCGGGCCCCTACGAGCAGTACTTC; CDR3 protein: CASSPLAGPYEQYF
clone size: -; CDR3 length: 17; J gene: TRBJ1-2; D gene: TRBD1; V gene: TRBV7-9; CDR3 DNA: TGTGCCAGCAGCCTAGGGACAGGGTATTCTTCGGTCTATGGCTACACCTTC; CDR3 protein: CASSLGTGYSSVYGYTF
clone size: few; CDR3 length: 14; J gene: TRBJ1-2; D gene: -; V gene: TRBV12-3/TRBV12-4; CDR3 DNA: TGTGCCAGCAGTCTCAAGGGCATATTCTATGGCTACACCTTC; CDR3 protein: CASSLKGIFYGYTF
clone size: -; CDR3 length: 16; J gene: TRBJ2-3; D gene: TRBD2; V gene: TRBV7-8; CDR3 DNA: TGTGCCAGCAGCTTCATCCGCTTAGCGGGAGGGGATACGCAGTATTTT; CDR3 protein: CASSFIRLAGGDTQYF
clone size: -; CDR3 length: 12; J gene: TRBJ2-7; D gene: -; V gene: TRBV19; CDR3 DNA: TGTGCCAGAAACCCCGATTGTTACGAGCAGTACTTC; CDR3 protein: CARNPDCYEQYF
clone size: many; CDR3 length: 15; J gene: TRBJ1-2; D gene: -; V gene: TRBV10-1; CDR3 DNA: TGCGCCAGCAGTGACGAGGGACCACTGAACTATGGCTACACCTTC; CDR3 protein: CASSDEGPLNYGYTF
clone size: -; CDR3 length: 14; J gene: TRBJ2-7; D gene: -; V gene: TRBV27; CDR3 DNA: TGTGCCAGCACCCCGGGACGGAACTCCTACGAGCAGTACTTC; CDR3 protein: CASTPGRNSYEQYF
clone size: -; CDR3 length: 16; J gene: TRBJ2-1; D gene: -; V gene: TRBV6-8; CDR3 DNA: TGTGCCAGCAGAGGCCCGACCGAGAGCTCCTACAATGAGCAGTTCTTC; CDR3 protein: CASRGPTESSYNEQFF
clone size: once; CDR3 length: 14; J gene: TRBJ2-7; D gene: -; V gene: TRBV4-2; CDR3 DNA: TGTGCCAGCAGCCCCCAGGGTCCCCCCTACGAGCAGTACTTC; CDR3 protein: CASSPQGPPYEQYF
clone size: -; CDR3 length: 13; J gene: TRBJ2-1; D gene: TRBD2; V gene: TRBV20-1; CDR3 DNA: TGCAGTGCCGGGACTAGCGGGATGGGTGAGCAGTTCTTC; CDR3 protein: CSAGTSGMGEQFF
clone size: many; CDR3 length: 14; J gene: TRBJ2-3; D gene: -; V gene: TRBV11-2; CDR3 DNA: TGTGCCAGCAGCTTAGAAGGGAGCACAGATACGCAGTATTTT; CDR3 protein: CASSLEGSTDTQYF
clone size: -; CDR3 length: 17; J gene: TRBJ1-4; D gene: -; V gene: TRBV12-5; CDR3 DNA: TGTGCTAGTGGTTTGGCGCCAGGGGTCTTGACTAATGAAAAACTGTTTTTT; CDR3 protein: CASGLAPGVLTNEKLFF
clone size: -; CDR3 length: 13; J gene: TRBJ2-1; D gene: -; V gene: TRBV9; CDR3 DNA: TGTGCCAGCAGCGTAGGTAACGACAATGAGCAGTTCTTC; CDR3 protein: CASSVGNDNEQFF
clone size: -; CDR3 length: 18; J gene: TRBJ1-1; D gene: TRBD1; V gene: TRBV6-1; CDR3 DNA: TGTGCCAGCCTCAGTATCCGGTACAGGGGCTTTGAGAACACTGAAGCTTTCTTT; CDR3 protein: CASLSIRYRGFENTEAFF
clone size: few; CDR3 length: 15; J gene: TRBJ1-2; D gene: -; V gene: TRBV12-3/TRBV12-4; CDR3 DNA: TGTGCCAGCAGGGGCTTCGAAGGAGCTAACTATGGCTACACCTTC; CDR3 protein: CASRGFEGANYGYTF
clone size: -; CDR3 length: 13; J gene: TRBJ2-1; D gene: TRBD1; V gene: TRBV27; CDR3 DNA: TGTGCCAGCAGTTTTACAGGGGGCAATGAGCAGTTCTTC; CDR3 protein: CASSFTGGNEQFF
clone size: -; CDR3 length: 16; J gene: TRBJ2-1; D gene: TRBD2; V gene: TRBV20-1; CDR3 DNA: TGCAGTGCTAGAGATGGGGCGGGAGGACGGTACAATGAGCAGTTCTTC; CDR3 protein: CSARDGAGGRYNEQFF
clone size: once; CDR3 length: 16; J gene: TRBJ1-2; D gene: TRBD1; V gene: TRBV5-5; CDR3 DNA: TGTGCCAGCAGCTCGGACAGGGCCAGCACGGGCTATGGCTACACCTTC; CDR3 protein: CASSSDRASTGYGYTF